The 32 T cell receptor beta chains below come from one sample, sequenced in a study of blood T cell repertoires in COVID-19. Using immunoSEQ multiplex PCR, the repertoire was profiled, and TCRdb retains in-frame clones only, with some absent. This table has under 60,000 clones, around nine tenths appearing once. The sample was peripheral blood. These receptors originate from a human donor with active COVID-19. The donor label of this sample is uncertain.

CDR3 DNA sequence: TGTGCCAGTAGTAGCAGGTCCCTCTCTGGAAACACCATATATTTT. Amino acid sequence: CASSSRSLSGNTIYF. This chain uses TRBV19 with TRBJ1-3; no clear D gene. The V and J ends lost 4 bases and 0 bases respectively, with 10 bases between them. CDR3 length: 15 residues. The germline gives CDR1 LNHDA, CDR2 SQIVND (reference sequence).

As DNA, the CDR3 is TGTGCCAGCAGTCGAGGGACAGACTATGGCTACACCTTC. The encoded protein is CASSRGTDYGYTF. The V call is TRBV5-4, the J call TRBJ1-2; TRBD1 aligns across 7 bases. The CDR3 has 13 residues. Germline V CDR1 and CDR2: SGHNT, YYREEE (reference sequence). With V trimmed by 5 bases and J by 3 bases, 4 bases remained unmatched.

The chain uses TRBV30 and TRBJ1-2; 8 bases are shared with TRBD1. The V and J ends lost 1 base and 4 bases, in that order; junction bases with no gene match: 2. The germline CDR1 and CDR2 sequences are GTSNPN and SVGIG (reference sequence). There are 13 residues in the CDR3. The CDR3 here is CAWSADRGYGYTF. The CDR3 DNA reads TGTGCCTGGAGTGCTGACAGGGGCTATGGCTACACCTTC. Combining the CDR3 with reference TRBV30 and TRBJ1-2 gives the whole variable domain SQTIHQWPATLVQPVGSPLSLECTVEGTSNPNLYWYRQAAGRGLQLLFYSVGIGQISSEVPQNLSASRPQDRQFILSSKKLLLSDSGFYLCAWSADRGYGYTFGSGTRLTVV.

The rearrangement uses TRBV11-3 and TRBJ2-2, with TRBD2 matching 9 bases. The CDR3 runs 15 residues. CDR1 is SGHNT, CDR2 YENEEA, per germline. Losses at the gene ends were 5 bases for V and 4 bases for J; bases not matched to a gene: 5. The CDR3 loop reads CASSARGGATGELFF. As DNA, the CDR3 is TGTGCCAGCAGCGCGCGCGGGGGGGCCACCGGGGAGCTGTTTTTT.

The chain employs TRBV3-1 (or the pseudogene TRBV3-2) and TRBJ1-5, with no clear D. This CDR3 has 16 residues. V was shortened by 0 bases and J by 4 bases, with 13 bases between the two germline ends. Per the germline V gene, CDR1 is LGHDT and CDR2 is YNNKEL (reference sequence). In DNA, the CDR3 is TGTGCCAGCAGCCAAGATCGGCCGTCCGGGAATCAGCCCCAGCATTTT. Its protein is CASSQDRPSGNQPQHF.

The chain has TRBV6-5 and TRBJ2-1; 9 positions match TRBD2. CDR3 length: 15 amino acids. Germline trimming cut 5 bases from V and 1 base from J; bases unmatched to any gene: 3. The V gene's germline CDR1 is MNHEY and CDR2 SVGAGI. DNA of the CDR3: TGTGCCAGCAGTCCTAGCGGGGCATCCTACAATGAGCAGTTCTTC. Residues: CASSPSGASYNEQFF.

In nucleotides, the CDR3 is TGCGCCAGCAGCCTCCGGGCTCAGGGCAGCAATGAGCAGTTCTTC. Residues: CASSLRAQGSNEQFF. This chain connects TRBV5-1 to TRBJ2-1; a possible D gene is TRBD1 (5 bases). This CDR3 contains 15 residues. In germline, CDR1 is SGHRS, CDR2 YFSETQ. V was shortened by 4 bases and J by 6 bases, with 17 bases between the two germline ends. Full variable domain (remainder filled in from reference TRBV5-1 and TRBJ2-1): KAGVTQTPRYLIKTRGQQVTLSCSPISGHRSVSWYQQTPGQGLQFLFEYFSETQRNKGNFPGRFSGRQFSNSRSEMNVSTLELGDSALYLCASSLRAQGSNEQFFGPGTRLTVL.

The chain carries TRBV5-1 and TRBJ1-4, with D possibly TRBD1 on 6 matching bases. The CDR3 is 15 residues long. The germline V gene has CDR1 SGHRS and CDR2 YFSETQ. Between the trimmed V and J ends, which lost 4 bases and 1 base, there was a span of 11 bases. The CDR3 here is CASSPIQGTNEKLFF. In DNA form, the CDR3 reads TGCGCCAGCAGCCCGATACAGGGAACTAATGAAAAACTGTTTTTT.

V is TRBV7-9 and J is TRBJ1-3; D is ambiguous. Germline lookup yields CDR1 SEHNR and CDR2 FQNEAQ (reference sequence). Trimming shortened V by 5 bases and J by 4 bases, and 18 bases separated the two germline ends. CDR3 length: 16 residues. The CDR3 DNA reads TGTGCCAGCAGCCGCCGATGGGAGGGAGTCGGAAACACCATATATTTT. It encodes CASSRRWEGVGNTIYF. Filled out from reference TRBV7-9 and TRBJ1-3, the complete variable domain reads DTGVSQNPRHKITKRGQNVTFRCDPISEHNRLYWYRQTLGQGPEFLTYFQNEAQLEKSRLLSDRFSAERPKGSFSTLEIQRTEQGDSAMYLCASSRRWEGVGNTIYFGEGSWLTVV.

The chain carries TRBV18 and TRBJ2-7; 8 bases are shared with TRBD1. Germline CDR1 and CDR2: KGHSH and LQKENI. This CDR3 is 14 amino acids long. V lost 3 bases, J lost 2 bases, and 3 bases stayed unmatched. CDR3 sequence reads: CASSPQQGAYEQYF. As DNA, the CDR3 is TGTGCCAGCTCACCTCAACAGGGGGCCTACGAGCAGTACTTC.

The rearrangement joins TRBV23-1 to TRBJ2-2; 9 positions agree with TRBD1. TRBV23-1 is classed as an ORF, of uncertain function. The trim removed 3 bases at V and 9 bases at J, leaving 8 bases unmatched. The CDR3 consists of 15 residues. This CDR3 is CASSHPPGQGRELFF. DNA of the CDR3: TGCGCCAGCAGTCACCCCCCGGGACAGGGCCGGGAGCTGTTTTTT.

The chain links TRBV28 to TRBJ2-1; 8 bases line up with TRBD2. The CDR3 runs to 16 residues. From germline, CDR1 is MDHEN and CDR2 SYDVKM. Losses at the gene ends were 4 bases for V and 2 bases for J; bases not matched to a gene: 7. The CDR3 nucleotides are TGTGCCAGCAGTTATGGGGCGGGAGGCACCTACAATGAGCAGTTCTTC. It is translated as CASSYGAGGTYNEQFF.

The V call is TRBV9, the J call TRBJ2-1; D possibly corresponds to TRBD1 (6 bases). The V end was cut by 2 bases, the J end by 5 bases, with 11 bases between. CDR1 and CDR2 (germline): SGDLS, YYNGEE. CDR3 length equals 14 residues. The CDR3: CASSVSQGHNEQFF. The CDR3 DNA reads as TGTGCCAGCAGCGTTTCTCAGGGGCACAATGAGCAGTTCTTC. Full variable domain (rest looked up from reference TRBV9 and TRBJ2-1): DSGVTQTPKHLITATGQRVTLRCSPRSGDLSVYWYQQSLDQGLQFLIQYYNGEERAKGNILERFSAQQFPDLHSELNLSSLELGDSALYFCASSVSQGHNEQFFGPGTRLTVL.

The chain recombines TRBV7-3 with TRBJ2-2; the D gene is possibly TRBD2 (6 bases). Germline CDR1 and CDR2: SGHTA and FQGTGA. CDR3 length equals 13 residues. The germline V and J ends were trimmed by 2 bases and 7 bases, with 8 bases remaining between them. The CDR3 DNA reads TGTGCCAGCAGCTTAGGCGGGGACGGGGAGCTGTTTTTT. Its protein is CASSLGGDGELFF.

A word on this clone: Mismatch with germline at one junction end may stem from a read error. This chain uses TRBV7-7 with TRBJ1-3, with a weak D call TRBD1 (5 bases). The CDR3 has 13 amino acids. Germline CDR1 and CDR2: SSHAT and FNYEAQ (reference sequence). The CDR3 reads CASSLGTGDTIYF. CDR3 sequence (DNA): TGTGCTAGCAGCTTGGGGACTGGAGACACCATATATTTT.

The chain joins TRBV3-1 (or the pseudogene TRBV3-2) to TRBJ1-1; TRBD1 matches at 7 bases. Germline CDR1 LGHDT, CDR2 YNNKEL (reference sequence). The trim removed 1 base at V and 11 bases at J, leaving 7 bases unmatched. This CDR3 comprises 13 residues. CDR3 bases: TGTGCCAGCAGCCAAGCTACAGGGGCGGGGGCTTTCTTT. It yields the protein CASSQATGAGAFF.

This rearrangement joins TRBV15 to TRBJ1-2; D call uncertain. The germline CDR1 and CDR2 sequences are LNHNV and YYDKDF (reference sequence). There are 14 residues in the CDR3. Trimming cost V 0 bases and J 8 bases, with 13 bases left between them. CDR3 sequence reads: CATSRDHLIQGYTF. The CDR3 coding sequence is TGTGCCACCAGCAGAGATCACCTTATACAGGGCTACACCTTC.

The rearrangement joins TRBV5-3 to TRBJ2-3; the match to TRBD2 covers 12 bases. TRBV5-3 is placed among ORFs of uncertain function. The CDR3 loop spans 18 amino acids. V lost 4 bases, J lost 2 bases, and 11 bases stayed unmatched. The CDR3 DNA sequence: TGTGCCAGAAGCCACGACAGGACTAGCGGGGAGTTCACAGATACGCAGTATTTT. This sequence encodes CARSHDRTSGEFTDTQYF.

The V and J genes are TRBV5-4 and TRBJ2-5; 10 bases are shared with TRBD2. Germline V gene sequence: CDR1 SGHNT, CDR2 YYREEE (reference sequence). The CDR3 has 16 amino acids. The V and J ends lost 4 bases and 6 bases, in that order; junction bases with no gene match: 12. The DNA of the CDR3 is TGTGCCAGCAGCCCCTCAAGCGGGGGGGCCCTAAAGACCCAGTACTTC. Translation gives CASSPSSGGALKTQYF.

This chain uses TRBV12-3 or TRBV12-4 with TRBJ1-1; TRBD1 aligns across 7 bases. V lost 7 bases, J lost 5 bases, and 4 bases stayed unmatched. The CDR3 sequence is 12 residues long. The CDR3: CASTLQGTEAFF. CDR3 nucleotide sequence: TGTGCCAGCACCCTACAGGGGACTGAAGCTTTCTTT.

This rearrangement joins TRBV7-8 to TRBJ2-7, with D unresolved. The ends were cut back, 1 base at V and 0 bases at J, with 7 bases in the middle. The germline gives CDR1 SGHVS, CDR2 FQNEAQ. The CDR3 is made up of 14 amino acids. CDR3 DNA: TGTGCCAGCAGCTTAGATGTCAACTCCTACGAGCAGTACTTC. It specifies CASSLDVNSYEQYF.

This clone was observed a single time. The chain has TRBV27 and TRBJ2-1; tentatively, D is TRBD2 (5 bases). The germline V gene encodes CDR1 MNHEY and CDR2 SMNVEV (reference sequence). The V end was cut by 0 bases, the J end by 0 bases, with 6 bases between. The CDR3 is 15 amino acids. Here the CDR3 DNA reads TGTGCCAGCAGTTTATCGGGGAGCTCCTACAATGAGCAGTTCTTC. Amino acids: CASSLSGSSYNEQFF.

This chain joins TRBV7-9 and TRBJ1-2; 7 nucleotides agree with TRBD1. The CDR3 loop spans 11 amino acids. The trim removed 2 bases at V and 14 bases at J, leaving 5 bases unmatched. Germline CDR1 SEHNR, CDR2 FQNEAQ (reference sequence). CDR3: CASSLTGEETF. The CDR3 DNA sequence: TGTGCCAGCAGCTTAACAGGGGAGGAAACCTTC.

This chain connects TRBV28 to TRBJ1-1, with TRBD1 identical over 8 bases. V lost 6 bases, J lost 8 bases, and 8 bases stayed unmatched. Germline CDR1 reads MDHEN; CDR2 reads SYDVKM. CDR3 length equals 13 residues. This chain's CDR3 is CASSQGAIGEAFF. CDR3 coding DNA: TGTGCCAGCAGCCAGGGGGCGATCGGGGAAGCTTTCTTT.

The chain employs TRBV5-1 and TRBJ2-3, with D tentatively TRBD1 (6 bases). Germline CDR1 reads SGHRS; CDR2 reads YFSETQ. CDR3 length: 14 residues. V was clipped by 0 bases and J by 1 base, with 6 bases between them. The CDR3 spells CASSLGTGTDTQYF. In nucleotides, the CDR3 is TGCGCCAGCAGCTTGGGGACAGGCACAGATACGCAGTATTTT.

The chain couples TRBV5-1 to TRBJ2-7, with D unclear. Germline V gene sequence: CDR1 SGHRS, CDR2 YFSETQ. CDR3 length: 11 residues. Trimming shortened V by 4 bases and J by 7 bases, and 9 bases separated the two germline ends. The CDR3 DNA follows: TGCGCCAGCAGCCAATCGCGGGAGCAGTACTTC. Amino acids: CASSQSREQYF.

The J gene is TRBJ2-2, the V gene TRBV27; 9 bases are a match to TRBD1. This CDR3 is built from 19 residues. With V trimmed by 4 bases and J by 1 base, 13 bases remained unmatched. CDR1 is MNHEY and CDR2 is SMNVEV in the germline V gene (reference sequence). CDR3 loop: CASSWADRGFVGNTGELFF. The CDR3 DNA sequence: TGTGCCAGCAGTTGGGCGGACAGGGGTTTCGTGGGGAACACCGGGGAGCTGTTTTTT.

The chain combines TRBV7-2 with TRBJ2-2, with 9 bases fitting TRBD1. This CDR3 has 14 residues. Germline loops: CDR1 SGHTA, CDR2 FQGNSA. The V segment lost 5 bases and the J segment 7 bases; nucleotides outside the gene matches: 5. The CDR3 bases are TGTGCCAGCAGCACAGACAGGGGGGACGGGGAGCTGTTTTTT. This gives the protein CASSTDRGDGELFF.

The chain recombines TRBV6-6 with TRBJ2-5; a weak D match, TRBD1 (6 bases). CDR3 length: 14 amino acids. V shed 2 bases and J shed 7 bases, with 14 bases lying between them. The germline gives CDR1 MNHNY, CDR2 SVGAGI (reference sequence). The CDR3 DNA is TGTGCCAGCAGTTACGCGCAGGGGCCTGGGACCCAGTACTTC. This gives the protein CASSYAQGPGTQYF.

This chain connects TRBV9 to TRBJ2-5; a weak D match, TRBD2 (6 bases). This CDR3 is 15 amino acids long. V was pared by 4 bases and J by 2 bases, with 15 bases between. Germline lookup yields CDR1 SGDLS and CDR2 YYNGEE. The CDR3 region is CASSHQEGGQETQYF. The CDR3 nucleotides read TGTGCCAGCAGCCATCAGGAGGGCGGGCAAGAGACCCAGTACTTC.

This rearrangement joins TRBV19 to TRBJ1-5, with 9 bases fitting TRBD1. The J segment lost 4 bases and the V segment lost 7 bases, leaving 14 bases of the junction unmatched. The CDR3 is 17 residues long. The germline gives CDR1 LNHDA, CDR2 SQIVND (reference sequence). The CDR3: CASTPNPPGTGNQPQHF. The CDR3 region has the DNA TGTGCCAGTACCCCAAATCCCCCCGGGACAGGGAATCAGCCCCAGCATTTT.

The chain carries TRBV5-5 and TRBJ1-4; 10 nucleotides line up with TRBD1. Germline CDR1 reads SGHKS; CDR2 reads YYEKEE (reference sequence). V lost 5 bases and J lost 4; bases outside the gene matches: 5. This CDR3 has 15 amino acids. CDR3 coding DNA: TGTGCCAGCAGATACTGGACAGGGGGTAATGAAAAACTGTTTTTT. Its protein is CASRYWTGGNEKLFF.